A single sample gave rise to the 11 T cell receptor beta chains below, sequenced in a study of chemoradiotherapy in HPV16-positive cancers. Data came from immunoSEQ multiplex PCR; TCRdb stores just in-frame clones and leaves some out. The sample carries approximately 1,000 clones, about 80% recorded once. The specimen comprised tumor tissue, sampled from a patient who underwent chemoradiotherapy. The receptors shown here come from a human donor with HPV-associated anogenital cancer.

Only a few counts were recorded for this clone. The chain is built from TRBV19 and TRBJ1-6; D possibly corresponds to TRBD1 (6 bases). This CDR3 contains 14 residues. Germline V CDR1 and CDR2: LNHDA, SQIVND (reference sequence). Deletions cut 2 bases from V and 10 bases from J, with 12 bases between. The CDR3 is CASSISGASSPLHF. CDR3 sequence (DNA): TGTGCCAGTAGTATATCGGGGGCCAGCTCACCCCTCCACTTT.

CDR3 sequence: CASSGLAGGDEQYF. DNA of the CDR3: TGTGCCAGCAGCGGACTAGCGGGAGGCGACGAGCAGTACTTC. The chain has TRBV6-1 and TRBJ2-7, with 14 bases fitting TRBD2. The germline gives CDR1 MNHNS, CDR2 SASEGT. The ends lost 6 bases at V and 5 bases at J; junction bases unmatched: 3. The CDR3 has 14 residues.

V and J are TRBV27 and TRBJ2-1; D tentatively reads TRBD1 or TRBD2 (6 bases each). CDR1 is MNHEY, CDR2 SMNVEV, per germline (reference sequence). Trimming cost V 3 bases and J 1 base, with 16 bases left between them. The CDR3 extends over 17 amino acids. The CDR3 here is CASSFFPGARSYNEQFF. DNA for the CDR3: TGTGCCAGCAGTTTTTTCCCGGGGGCTAGATCCTACAATGAGCAGTTCTTC.

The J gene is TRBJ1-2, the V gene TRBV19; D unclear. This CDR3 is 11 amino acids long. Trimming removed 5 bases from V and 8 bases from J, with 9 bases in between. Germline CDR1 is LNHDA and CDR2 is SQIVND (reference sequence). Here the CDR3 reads CASSRRAGYTF. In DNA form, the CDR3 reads TGTGCCAGTAGTCGCAGAGCGGGCTACACCTTC.

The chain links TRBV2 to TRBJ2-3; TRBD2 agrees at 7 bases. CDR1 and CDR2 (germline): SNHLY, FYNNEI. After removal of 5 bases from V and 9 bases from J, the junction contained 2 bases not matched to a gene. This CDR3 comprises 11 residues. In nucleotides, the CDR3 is TGTGCCAGCAGTTGGACTAGAACGCAGTATTTT. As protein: CASSWTRTQYF.

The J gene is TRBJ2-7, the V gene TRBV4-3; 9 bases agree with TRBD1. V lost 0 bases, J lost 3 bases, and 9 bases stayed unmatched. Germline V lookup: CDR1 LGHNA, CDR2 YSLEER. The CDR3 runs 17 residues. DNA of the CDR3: TGCGCCAGCAGCCAAGATGGAGTGGGGACAGGGAGCTACGAGCAGTACTTC. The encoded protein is CASSQDGVGTGSYEQYF.

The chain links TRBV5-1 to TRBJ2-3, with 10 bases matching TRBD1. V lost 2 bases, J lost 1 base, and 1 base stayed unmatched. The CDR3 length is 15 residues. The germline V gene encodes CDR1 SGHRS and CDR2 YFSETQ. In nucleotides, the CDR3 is TGCGCCAGCAGCTTAGACAGGGGGCGCACAGATACGCAGTATTTT. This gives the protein CASSLDRGRTDTQYF.

In DNA form, the CDR3 reads TGTGCCAGCAGTTTACAGGGCTATGGCTACACCTTC. Amino acid sequence: CASSLQGYGYTF. J is TRBJ1-2 and V is TRBV27, with D tentatively TRBD1 (5 bases). Germline CDR1 MNHEY, CDR2 SMNVEV (reference sequence). The CDR3 is 12 residues long. V lost 2 bases and J 4 bases, leaving 5 bases between the germline ends.

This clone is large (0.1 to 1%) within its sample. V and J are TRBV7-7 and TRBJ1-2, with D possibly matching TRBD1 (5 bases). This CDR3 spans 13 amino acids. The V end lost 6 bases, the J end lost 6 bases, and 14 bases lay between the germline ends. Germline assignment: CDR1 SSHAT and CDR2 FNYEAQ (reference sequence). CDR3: CASRMTVGDGYTF. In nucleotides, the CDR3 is TGTGCCAGCAGAATGACAGTAGGCGATGGCTACACCTTC.

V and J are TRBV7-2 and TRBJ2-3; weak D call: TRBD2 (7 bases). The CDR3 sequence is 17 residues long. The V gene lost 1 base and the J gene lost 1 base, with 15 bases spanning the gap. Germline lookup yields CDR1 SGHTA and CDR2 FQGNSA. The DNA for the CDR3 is TGTGCCAGCAGCTTAGTGTCCGGGGGGCGGGGCACAGATACGCAGTATTTT. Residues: CASSLVSGGRGTDTQYF.

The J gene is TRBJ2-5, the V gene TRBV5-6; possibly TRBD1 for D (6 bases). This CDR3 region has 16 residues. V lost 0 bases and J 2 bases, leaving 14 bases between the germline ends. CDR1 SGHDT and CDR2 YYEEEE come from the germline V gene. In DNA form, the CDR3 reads TGTGCCAGCAGCTTGGTGGGTGGACAGACTCAAGAGACCCAGTACTTC. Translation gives CASSLVGGQTQETQYF.